This TCR beta chain comes out of a study of cytomegalovirus exposure and HLA in healthy donors. The primer mix had 60 Vbeta and 13 Jbeta primers. Sequenced by immunoSEQ multiplex PCR; TCRdb stores in-frame clones only, minus some. This sample has 140,000 to 150,000 clones, with roughly 66% found just once. CDR1 is MDHEN, CDR2 SYDVKM, per germline. V was clipped by 5 bases and J by 3 bases; unmatched bases: 9. CDR3 length: 15 amino acids. The rearrangement uses TRBV28 and TRBJ2-7, with TRBD1 matching over 8 bases. The sequencing input was PBMCs. The TCR originated in a woman aged 18-30 years in good health and CMV-seronegative. The CDR3 DNA reads as TGTGCCAGCAGTACCCCCGGGACAGGTTACTACGAGCAGTACTTC. This translates into CASSTPGTGYYEQYF.